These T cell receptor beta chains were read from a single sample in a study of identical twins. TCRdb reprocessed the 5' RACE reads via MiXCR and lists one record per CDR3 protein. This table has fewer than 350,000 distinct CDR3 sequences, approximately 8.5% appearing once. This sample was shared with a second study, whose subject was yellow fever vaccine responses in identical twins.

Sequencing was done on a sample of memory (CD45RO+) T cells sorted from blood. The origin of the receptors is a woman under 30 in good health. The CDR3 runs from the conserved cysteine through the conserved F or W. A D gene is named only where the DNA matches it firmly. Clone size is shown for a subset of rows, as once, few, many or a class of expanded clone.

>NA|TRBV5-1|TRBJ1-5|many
CASSLAGAGNQPQHF
TGCGCCAGCAGCTTGGCCGGAGCGGGCAATCAGCCCCAGCATTTT
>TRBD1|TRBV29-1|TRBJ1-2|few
CSAGTGPSGYTF
TGCAGCGCTGGGACAGGGCCTAGTGGCTACACCTTC
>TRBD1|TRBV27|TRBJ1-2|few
CASSLKTGGIYGYTF
TGTGCCAGCAGTTTAAAGACAGGGGGAATCTATGGCTACACCTTC
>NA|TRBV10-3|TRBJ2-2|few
CAISVGTGELFF
TGTGCCATCAGTGTGGGGACCGGGGAGCTGTTTTTT
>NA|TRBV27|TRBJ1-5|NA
CASSTTASPYSNQPQHF
TGTGCCAGCAGTACAACAGCCAGTCCCTATAGCAATCAGCCCCAGCATTTT
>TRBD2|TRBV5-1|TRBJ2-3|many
CASSPLAGNTDTQYF
TGCGCCAGCAGCCCGCTAGCGGGGAACACAGATACGCAGTATTTT
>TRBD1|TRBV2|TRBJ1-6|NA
CASTGQGDSPLHF
TGTGCCAGCACCGGACAGGGAGACTCACCCCTCCACTTT
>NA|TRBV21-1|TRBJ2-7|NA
CASSNPGEISYEQYF
TGTGCCAGCAGCAACCCGGGCGAAATCTCCTACGAGCAGTACTTC
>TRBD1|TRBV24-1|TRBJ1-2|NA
CATSPGTAYGYTF
TGTGCCACCAGTCCCGGGACAGCATATGGCTACACCTTC
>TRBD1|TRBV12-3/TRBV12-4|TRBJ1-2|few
CASSPTRQGVGYTF
TGTGCCAGCAGCCCCACCAGACAGGGAGTTGGCTACACCTTC
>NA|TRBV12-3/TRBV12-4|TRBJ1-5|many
CASSFEVIGQPQHF
TGTGCCAGCAGTTTTGAGGTAATTGGGCAGCCCCAGCATTTT
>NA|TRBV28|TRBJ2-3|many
CASSLDPSGADTQYF
TGTGCCAGCAGTTTGGACCCCTCGGGTGCAGATACGCAGTATTTT
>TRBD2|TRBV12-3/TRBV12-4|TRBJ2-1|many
CASSSGASGKGEQFF
TGTGCCAGCAGTTCGGGGGCTAGCGGGAAAGGTGAGCAGTTCTTC
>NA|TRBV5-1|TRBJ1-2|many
CASSLALGSANYGYTF
TGCGCCAGCAGCTTGGCCCTCGGGTCTGCTAACTATGGCTACACCTTC
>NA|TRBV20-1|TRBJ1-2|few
CSAQRDNNYGYTF
TGCAGTGCTCAGAGGGACAATAACTATGGCTACACCTTC
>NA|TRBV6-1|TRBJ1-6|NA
CASSQPDGNSPLHF
TGTGCCAGCAGTCAGCCAGACGGGAATTCACCCCTCCACTTT
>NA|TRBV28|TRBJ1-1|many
CASSSNMNTEAFF
TGTGCCAGCAGTTCCAATATGAACACTGAAGCTTTCTTT
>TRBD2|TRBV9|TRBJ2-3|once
CASSAPLAGVTDTQYF
TGTGCCAGCAGCGCCCCACTAGCGGGGGTCACAGATACGCAGTATTTT
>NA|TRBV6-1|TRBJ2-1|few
CASSKGPNSYNEQFF
TGTGCCAGCAGTAAGGGACCCAACTCCTACAATGAGCAGTTCTTC
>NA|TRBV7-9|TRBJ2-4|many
CASRRDGNIQYF
TGTGCCAGCAGACGGGACGGAAACATTCAGTACTTC
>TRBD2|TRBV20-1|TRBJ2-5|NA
CSAREGGGVETQYF
TGCAGTGCTAGAGAGGGGGGAGGGGTAGAGACCCAGTACTTC
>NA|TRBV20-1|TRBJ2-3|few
CSARATGRTDTQYF
TGCAGTGCTAGAGCGACGGGGAGAACAGATACGCAGTATTTT
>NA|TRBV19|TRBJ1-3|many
CASSPGPSGNTIYF
TGTGCCAGTAGTCCGGGACCCTCTGGAAACACCATATATTTT
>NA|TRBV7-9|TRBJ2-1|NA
CASSLGVRGPYNEQFF
TGTGCCAGCAGCTTAGGGGTCCGGGGCCCCTACAATGAGCAGTTCTTC
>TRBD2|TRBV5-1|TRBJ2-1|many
CASSLGSSGSSNEQFF
TGCGCCAGCAGCTTGGGATCTAGCGGGAGTTCAAATGAGCAGTTCTTC
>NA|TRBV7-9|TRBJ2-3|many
CASSEGHSETDTQYF
TGTGCCAGCAGCGAGGGACACTCCGAAACAGATACGCAGTATTTT
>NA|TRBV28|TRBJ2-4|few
CASSSVGTNLYF
TGTGCCAGCAGTTCGGTCGGGACAAACCTTTACTTC
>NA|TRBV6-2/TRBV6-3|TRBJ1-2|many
CASSYRKGSGYTF
TGTGCCAGCAGTTACAGGAAGGGTTCTGGCTACACCTTC
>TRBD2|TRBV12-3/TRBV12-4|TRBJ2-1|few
CASSLTWSLSGGVNEQFF
TGTGCCAGCAGTTTAACCTGGTCCTTAAGCGGGGGGGTTAATGAGCAGTTCTTC
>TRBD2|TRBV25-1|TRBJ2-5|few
CASKGFLREGRETQYF
TGTGCCAGCAAGGGATTTCTGCGGGAGGGCCGCGAGACCCAGTACTTC
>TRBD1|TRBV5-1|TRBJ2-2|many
CASSSVRTGVTGELFF
TGCGCCAGCAGCTCAGTACGGACAGGGGTCACCGGGGAGCTGTTTTTT
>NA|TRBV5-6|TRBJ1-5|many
CASSRTDRGSNQPQHF
TGTGCCAGCAGCCGAACTGACCGGGGTAGCAATCAGCCCCAGCATTTT
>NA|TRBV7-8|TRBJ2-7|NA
CASSGWGLGGGEQYF
TGTGCCAGCAGCGGGTGGGGACTCGGAGGTGGCGAGCAGTACTTC
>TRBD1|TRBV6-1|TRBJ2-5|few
CASSVTDRGRETQYF
TGTGCCAGCAGTGTTACTGACAGGGGGAGAGAGACCCAGTACTTC
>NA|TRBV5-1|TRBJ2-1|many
CASSLDELYNEQFF
TGCGCCAGCAGCTTAGACGAATTGTACAATGAGCAGTTCTTC
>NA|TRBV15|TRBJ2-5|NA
CATSRDQGPATQYF
TGTGCCACCAGCAGAGATCAGGGACCCGCCACCCAGTACTTC
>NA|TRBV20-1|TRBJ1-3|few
CSARDGGIIDTIYF
TGCAGTGCTAGAGACGGAGGGATAATAGACACCATATATTTT
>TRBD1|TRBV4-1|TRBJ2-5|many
CASSQGDRPRETQYF
TGCGCCAGCAGCCAAGGGGACAGGCCCCGAGAGACCCAGTACTTC
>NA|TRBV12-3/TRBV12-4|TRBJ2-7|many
CASGPRRYEQYF
TGTGCCAGCGGCCCTCGGCGGTACGAGCAGTACTTC
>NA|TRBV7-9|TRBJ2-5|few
CASSLMAGKETQYF
TGTGCCAGCAGCTTAATGGCCGGCAAAGAGACCCAGTACTTC
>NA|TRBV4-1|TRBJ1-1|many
CASSQVGGMDTEAFF
TGCGCCAGCAGCCAAGTGGGCGGGATGGACACTGAAGCTTTCTTT
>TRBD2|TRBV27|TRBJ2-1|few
CASRLAGTSGNNEQFF
TGTGCCAGCAGGCTTGCTGGGACTAGCGGGAACAATGAGCAGTTCTTC
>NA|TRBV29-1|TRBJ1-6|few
CSVRPGGSDSPLHF
TGCAGCGTGCGGCCCGGGGGCTCAGATTCACCCCTCCACTTT
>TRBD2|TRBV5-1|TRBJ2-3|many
CASSFSGTRVADTQYF
TGCGCCAGCAGTTTCTCCGGGACTAGGGTTGCAGATACGCAGTATTTT
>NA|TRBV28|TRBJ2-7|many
CASRNNEAYEQYF
TGTGCCAGCAGAAATAACGAAGCCTACGAGCAGTACTTC
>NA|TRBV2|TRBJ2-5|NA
CASSEAGPQDRETQYF
TGTGCCAGCAGTGAAGCGGGCCCCCAGGATCGAGAGACCCAGTACTTC
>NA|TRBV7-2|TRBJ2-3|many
CASSFFPSWIKYSSFGTDTQYF
TGTGCCAGCAGCTTTTTTCCCTCCTGGATTAAGTACTCTTCGTTTGGCACAGATACGCAGTATTTT
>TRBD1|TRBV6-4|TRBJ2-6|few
CASSDGTGDFSGANVLTF
TGTGCCAGCAGTGACGGGACAGGGGACTTTTCTGGGGCCAACGTCCTGACTTTC
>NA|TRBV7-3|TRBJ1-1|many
CASSLTENTEAFF
TGTGCCAGCAGCTTAACAGAGAACACTGAAGCTTTCTTT